A single sample is the source of the 6 T cell receptor beta chains below, sequenced in a study of CD8+CD57+ T cells in acquired aplastic anemia. The sequenced patients had an expansion of CD8+CD57+ cells seen by flow cytometry. Genomic DNA constituted the template upon which TCR beta VDJ and CDR3 profiling was performed. TCRdb ran MiXCR on the reads and lists one entry per CDR3 protein. The table has a few hundred thousand distinct CDR3 sequences, approximately 82% seen once. The sample taken for sequencing was sorted CD4+, CD8+, or CD8+CD57+ T cells (not recorded which) from PBMCs. The receptor set was obtained from a human donor with aplastic anemia.

This clonotype was recorded once. This chain uses TRBV7-9 with TRBJ2-7; D unresolved. Looked up from germline, CDR1 is SEHNR and CDR2 is FQNEAQ (reference sequence). This CDR3 comprises 18 residues. Trimming removed 3 bases from V and 1 base from J, with 22 bases in between. CDR3 in amino acids: CASSFHRDAPTRSYEQYV. In DNA form, the CDR3 reads TGTGCCAGCAGCTTTCACCGAGATGCGCCTACCCGTTCCTACGAGCAGTACGTC.

The chain links TRBV10-3 to TRBJ1-1, with D tentatively TRBD1 (6 bases). The V end lost 4 bases, the J end lost 2 bases, and 8 bases lay between the germline ends. Germline CDR1 is ENHRY and CDR2 is SYGVKD. The length of the CDR3 is 13 residues. The CDR3 DNA sequence: TGTGCCATCAGTGGCGGGGGCAACACTGAAGCTTTCTTT. It encodes CAISGGGNTEAFF.

In its sample, this clonotype was seen a few times. V gene TRBV5-6 combines with J gene TRBJ2-7; TRBD1 matches at 7 bases. V lost 2 bases and J lost 1; bases outside the gene matches: 15. Germline CDR1 and CDR2: SGHDT and YYEEEE. This CDR3 is 18 amino acids long. In DNA, the CDR3 is TGTGCCAGCAGCTTTGAGGCAGACGGGACAGCCCTTTCCTACGAGCAGTACGTC. Translating it yields CASSFEADGTALSYEQYV.

With respect to this clonotype: Mismatch with germline at one junction end may stem from a read error. The rearrangement links TRBV7-6 to TRBJ2-7; TRBD2 agrees at 7 bases. Germline lookup yields CDR1 SGHVS and CDR2 FNYEAQ. The CDR3 is made up of 14 amino acids. In nucleotides, the CDR3 is TGTGCCAGCACCCTACGGGGGGTCCCCTATGGGGCCAACTTC. Amino acid sequence: CASTLRGVPYGANF. The full variable domain, completed using reference TRBV7-6 and TRBJ2-7, is GAGVSQSPRYKVTKRGQDVALRCDPISGHVSLYWYRQALGQGPEFLTYFNYEAQQDKSGLPNDRFSAERPEGSISTLTIQRTEQRDSAMYRCASTLRGVPYGANFGPGTRLTVT.

The V gene is TRBV5-6, the J gene TRBJ2-3; D is unclear. From germline, CDR1 is SGHDT and CDR2 YYEEEE. This CDR3 is built from 12 residues. Trimming cost V 2 bases and J 10 bases, with 11 bases left between them. CDR3 in DNA: TGTGCCAGCAGCTTCTCAAGAGGAGCGCAGTATTTT. Translation: CASSFSRGAQYF.

Comments on this clonotype: No conserved phenylalanine or tryptophan ends this CDR3, so it is likely a read error. This chain connects TRBV7-9 to TRBJ2-3; D is perhaps TRBD1 or TRBD2 (6 bases each). The V gene's germline CDR1 is SEHNR and CDR2 FQNEAQ (reference sequence). With 7 bases removed from V and 10 bases from J, the gap between germline ends came to 18 bases. This CDR3 has 13 amino acids. CDR3: CASTDGGIDSQYY. CDR3 in DNA: TGTGCCAGCACGGACGGGGGCATCGACTCGCAGTATTAT.